The 4 T cell receptor beta chains reported below all come from one sample, sequenced in a study of T cell responses to AZD1222 COVID-19 vaccine. Clones were read by immunoSEQ multiplex PCR, and TCRdb kept only the in-frame ones, dropping some. The table lists approximately 150,000 clones, 80% to 95% of them singletons. This specimen consisted of peripheral blood, obtained 28 days after the second AZD1222 dose. The receptors here all came from an adult who received the AZD1222 COVID-19 vaccine.

V is TRBV19 and J is TRBJ1-4, with D possibly TRBD1 on 5 matching bases. V was cut by 6 bases and J by 0 bases, with 8 bases left in between. There are 14 residues in the CDR3. The V gene's germline CDR1 is LNHDA and CDR2 SQIVND (reference sequence). CDR3 protein: CASRTAATNEKLFF. CDR3 sequence (DNA): TGTGCCAGTAGGACAGCTGCAACTAATGAAAAACTGTTTTTT.

V usage is TRBV27 and J usage is TRBJ1-1, with TRBD1 as a possible D gene (5 bases). The CDR3 totals 13 residues. V was pared by 2 bases and J by 8 bases, with 12 bases between. From germline, CDR1 is MNHEY and CDR2 SMNVEV (reference sequence). The CDR3 loop reads CASSLIQGREAFF. DNA for the CDR3: TGTGCCAGCAGTTTAATCCAGGGACGGGAAGCTTTCTTT.

V and J are TRBV18 and TRBJ2-2; TRBD1 matches 10 bases. The CDR3 has 16 residues. Trimming took 5 bases from V and 10 from J; bases not matched to a gene: 13. The germline V gene has CDR1 KGHSH and CDR2 LQKENI. CDR3 DNA: TGTGCCAGCTCAAAAAGACAGGGGGCGAATCGTCAGGAGCTGTTTTTT. Protein product: CASSKRQGANRQELFF.

The chain joins TRBV6-5 to TRBJ2-7; 8 nucleotides agree with TRBD1. Per the germline V gene, CDR1 is MNHEY and CDR2 is SVGAGI. The V gene end was trimmed by 0 bases and the J gene end by 2 bases; junction bases not matched to a gene: 6. This CDR3 comprises 16 residues. CDR3: CASSYSSGTGTYEQYF. The CDR3 bases are TGTGCCAGCAGTTACTCTTCCGGGACAGGAACCTACGAGCAGTACTTC.